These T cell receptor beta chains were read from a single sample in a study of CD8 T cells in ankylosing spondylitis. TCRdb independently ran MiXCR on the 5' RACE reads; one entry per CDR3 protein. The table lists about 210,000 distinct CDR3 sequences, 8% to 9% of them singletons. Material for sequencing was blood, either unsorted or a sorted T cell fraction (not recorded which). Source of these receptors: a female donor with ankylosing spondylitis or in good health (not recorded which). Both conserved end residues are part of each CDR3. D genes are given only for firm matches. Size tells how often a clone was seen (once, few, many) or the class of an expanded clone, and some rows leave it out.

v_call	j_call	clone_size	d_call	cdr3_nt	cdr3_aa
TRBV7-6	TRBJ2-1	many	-	TGTGCCAGCAGCCAGGTGCGGGGACCCTACAATGAGCAGTTCTTC	CASSQVRGPYNEQFF
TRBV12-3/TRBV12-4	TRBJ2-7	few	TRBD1	TGTGCCAGCAGCCTCGAGGGACAGGGCTCCTACGAGCAGTACTTC	CASSLEGQGSYEQYF
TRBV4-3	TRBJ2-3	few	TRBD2	TGCGCCAGCAGCCAAAGGATAGAGGGAGGGCCTACAGATACGCAGTATTTT	CASSQRIEGGPTDTQYF
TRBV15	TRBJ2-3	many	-	TGTGCCACCAGCAGAGATGGAGGGGGGAGGCCCACAGATACGCAGTATTTT	CATSRDGGGRPTDTQYF
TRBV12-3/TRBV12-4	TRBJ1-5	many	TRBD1	TGTGCCAGCAGAGGACAGGGAGGGCAGCCCCAGCATTTT	CASRGQGGQPQHF
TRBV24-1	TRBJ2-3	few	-	TGTGCCACCAGTGACCAGGACGGTGCCACCACAGATACGCAGTATTTT	CATSDQDGATTDTQYF
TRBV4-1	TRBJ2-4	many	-	TGCGCCAGCAGCCAAGAATGGGGGAACATTCAGTACTTC	CASSQEWGNIQYF
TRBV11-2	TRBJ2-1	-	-	TGTGCCAGCAGCTTAGATGCCCTCCGGGCCCTTGAGCAGTTCTTC	CASSLDALRALEQFF
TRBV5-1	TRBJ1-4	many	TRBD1	TGCGCCAGCAGCTCAAGTCCGGGACAGGGCCCAACTAATGAAAAACTGTTTTTT	CASSSSPGQGPTNEKLFF
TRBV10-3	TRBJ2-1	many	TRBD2	TGTGCCATCAGTGGTACCGGGACTAGTGACAATGAGCAGTTCTTC	CAISGTGTSDNEQFF
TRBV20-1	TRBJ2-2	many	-	TGCAGTGCCGCCAGGACCGGGGAGCTGTTTTTT	CSAARTGELFF
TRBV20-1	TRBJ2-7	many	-	TGCAGTGCTAGCCTCCCTAGGGTTGGGGCCTACGAGCAGTACTTC	CSASLPRVGAYEQYF
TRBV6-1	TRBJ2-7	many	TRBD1	TGTGCCAGCAGTGAACCCGGGACAGCCTTTTACGAGCAGTACTTC	CASSEPGTAFYEQYF
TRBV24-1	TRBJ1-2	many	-	TGTGCCACCAGTGATGGGGCAACTTATGGCTACACCTTC	CATSDGATYGYTF
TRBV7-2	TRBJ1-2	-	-	TGTGCCAGCAGCTTAGTTTGGGCAGGGGAGAAAAGGAATGGCTACACCTTC	CASSLVWAGEKRNGYTF
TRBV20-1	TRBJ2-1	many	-	TGCAGTGCTAGAGTCGGGCCCACGGGTGATGAGCAGTTCTTC	CSARVGPTGDEQFF
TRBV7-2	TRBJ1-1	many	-	TGTGCCAGCAGCCGAGCCGGGGTGAGCACTGAAGCTTTCTTT	CASSRAGVSTEAFF
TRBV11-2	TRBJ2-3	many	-	TGTGCCAGCAGCCGAGACCGGGTCACAGATACGCAGTATTTT	CASSRDRVTDTQYF
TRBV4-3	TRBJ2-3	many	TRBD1	TGCGCCAGCAGCCAAGGAGGGGGCCGATCCCAATCCACAGATACGCAGTATTTT	CASSQGGGRSQSTDTQYF
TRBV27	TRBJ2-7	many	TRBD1	TGTGCCAGCAGTTTGGACAGGGCGTCCAACTACGAGCAGTACTTC	CASSLDRASNYEQYF
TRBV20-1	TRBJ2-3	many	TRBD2	TGCAGTGCACAACCGGGACGGGGGGCAGATACGCAGTATTTT	CSAQPGRGADTQYF
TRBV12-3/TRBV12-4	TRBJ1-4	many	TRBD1	TGTGCCAGCAACCCCGGGACAGGGGCTGAAAAACTGTTTTTT	CASNPGTGAEKLFF
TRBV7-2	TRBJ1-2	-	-	TGTGCCAGCAGCACCGGGTATGGCTACACCTTC	CASSTGYGYTF
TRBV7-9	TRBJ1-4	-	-	TGTGCCAGCAGCTTAGCCGCCGGGACTAATGAAATACTGTTTTTT	CASSLAAGTNEILFF
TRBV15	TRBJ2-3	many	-	TGTGCCACCAGCAGAGATGGCTACACAGATACGCAGTATTTT	CATSRDGYTDTQYF
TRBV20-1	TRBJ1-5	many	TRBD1	TGCAGTGCTTCCGGGACAGGGACCTATAGCAATCAGCCCCAGCATTTT	CSASGTGTYSNQPQHF
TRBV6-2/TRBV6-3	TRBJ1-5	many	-	TGTGCCACCAGACTTAGCAATCAGCCCCAGCATTTT	CATRLSNQPQHF
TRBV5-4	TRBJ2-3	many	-	TGTGCCAGCGCTACAGACCCTTCTAGCACAGATACGCAGTATTTT	CASATDPSSTDTQYF
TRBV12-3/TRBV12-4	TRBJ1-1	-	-	TGTGCCAGCAACTCAAAAGGACGTAGTGAAGCTTTCTTT	CASNSKGRSEAFF
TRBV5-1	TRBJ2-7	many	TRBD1	TGCGCCAGCAGCCTCACCGGACAGGTGGTTTACGAGCAGTACTTC	CASSLTGQVVYEQYF
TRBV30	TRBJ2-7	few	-	TGTGCCGCTGGGACCCCCTACGAGCAGTACTTC	CAAGTPYEQYF
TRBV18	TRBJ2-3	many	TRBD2	TGTGCCAGCTCACCGTTGGGACTAGCGGAGTTCCATACGCAGTATTTT	CASSPLGLAEFHTQYF
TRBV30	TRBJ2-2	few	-	TGTGCCTGGAGTGGGGTCAGGTACACCGGGGAGCTGTTTTTT	CAWSGVRYTGELFF
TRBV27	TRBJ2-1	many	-	TGTGCCAGCAGTCCCTCGAAGTACAATGAGCAGTTCTTC	CASSPSKYNEQFF
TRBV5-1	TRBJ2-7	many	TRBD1	TGCGCCAGCAGCCCCGGACAGGGGGAAATCCACGAGCAGTACTTC	CASSPGQGEIHEQYF
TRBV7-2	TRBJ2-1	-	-	TGTGCCAGCAGCTTCAGTACAGGGTACAATGAGCAGTTCTTC	CASSFSTGYNEQFF
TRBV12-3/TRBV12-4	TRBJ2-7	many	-	TGTGCCAGCAGTTTAGGACAGATCTACGAGCAGTACTTC	CASSLGQIYEQYF
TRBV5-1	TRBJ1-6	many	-	TGCGCCAGCAGCTTGGTCTCGGGAGGGAGTCGGTCACCCCTCCACTTT	CASSLVSGGSRSPLHF
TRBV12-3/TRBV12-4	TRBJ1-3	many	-	TGTGCCAGCAGCGACTCTGGAAACACCATATATTTT	CASSDSGNTIYF
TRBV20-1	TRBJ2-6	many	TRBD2	TGCAGTGCTAGGCCCGGACTAGCGGGAGGGAACTCTGGGGCCAACGTCCTGACTTTC	CSARPGLAGGNSGANVLTF
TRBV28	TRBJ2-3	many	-	TGTGCCAGCTGGGATACTAGCACAGATACGCAGTATTTT	CASWDTSTDTQYF
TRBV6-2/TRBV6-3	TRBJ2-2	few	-	TGTGCCAGCAGTTCCCCCATCGATGGGGCGAACACCGGGGAGCTGTTTTTT	CASSSPIDGANTGELFF
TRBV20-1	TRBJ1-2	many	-	TGCAGTGCTGCCGTCAGGGGAGCTGGCTACACCTTC	CSAAVRGAGYTF
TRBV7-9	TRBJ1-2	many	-	TGTGCCAGCAGCTTGATATCCCTCTGGCGACCCTTC	CASSLISLWRPF
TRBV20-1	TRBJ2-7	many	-	TGCAGTGCTAGCACAGTCTCCTACGAGCAGTACTTC	CSASTVSYEQYF
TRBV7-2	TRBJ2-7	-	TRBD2	TGTGCCAGCAGCTCTAGTCCTAGCGGGAGGCACCACGAGCAGTACTTC	CASSSSPSGRHHEQYF
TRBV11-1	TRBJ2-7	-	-	TGTGCCAGCAGCTTAGCCGGGAGCGGGTCCTACGAGCAGTACTTC	CASSLAGSGSYEQYF
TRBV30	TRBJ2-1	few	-	TGTGCCTGGAGTCATGGGACCACCAATGAGCAGTTCTTC	CAWSHGTTNEQFF
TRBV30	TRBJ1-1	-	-	TGTGCCTGGACCCTGGGCCCGGGTGCTTTCTTT	CAWTLGPGAFF
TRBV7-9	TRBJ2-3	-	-	TGTGCCAGCAGCGCACAGGCGGATACGCAGTATTTT	CASSAQADTQYF
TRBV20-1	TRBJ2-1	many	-	TGCAGTGCTAGATGGGGAGTAGGAACTTACAATGAGCAGTTCTTC	CSARWGVGTYNEQFF
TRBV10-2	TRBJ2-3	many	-	TGCGCCAGCAGTGGTCTATTCAGCACAGATACGCAGTATTTT	CASSGLFSTDTQYF
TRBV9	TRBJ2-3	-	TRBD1	TGTGCCAGCAGCGCTTCCCCCCGGACAGGGACAGATACGCAGTATTTT	CASSASPRTGTDTQYF
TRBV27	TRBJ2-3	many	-	TGTGCCAGCAGTTTGGTGGAGGGGGATACGCAGTATTTT	CASSLVEGDTQYF
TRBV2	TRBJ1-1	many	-	TGTGCCAGCCGACGCTGGGGGGACATGAACACTGAAGCTTTCTTT	CASRRWGDMNTEAFF
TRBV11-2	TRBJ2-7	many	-	TGTGCCAGCAGCTTAGTAGTCGGCTGGGGCTACGAGCAGTACTTC	CASSLVVGWGYEQYF
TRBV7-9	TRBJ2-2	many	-	TGTGCCAGCAGCTTCAGCCGGGCACCTAACACCGGGGAGCTGTTTTTT	CASSFSRAPNTGELFF
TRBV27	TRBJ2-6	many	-	TGTGCCAGCTCCCTGAGGGTTACTGGGGCCAACGTCCTGACTTTC	CASSLRVTGANVLTF
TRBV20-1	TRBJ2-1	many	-	TGCAGTGCTAACGCCAGCCCCTCCTACAATGAGCAGTTCTTC	CSANASPSYNEQFF